This entry concerns a single TCR beta chain. Its antigen is not identified. CDR3 length: 15 residues. CDR1 and CDR2 from the germline V gene are SNHLY and FYNNEI. Trimming removed 6 bases at V and 4 bases at J, with 15 bases between. Amplification by 5'RACE using constant-segment primers produced TCR alpha and TCR beta cDNA libraries that carried sample barcodes and UMIs. From the 5' RACE reads, TCRdb called clonotypes with MiXCR, one entry per CDR3 protein. Counted here are 540,000 or so distinct CDR3 sequences, roughly 22% occurring once; the ten biggest clones make up 9.5% to 15%. The sample originates from a study of T-cell memory formation after mild COVID-19. Study observations and caveats: Pre-infection memory already had some responding clones, implying cross-reactive memory joined.

The V call is TRBV2, the J call TRBJ2-2; D gene unclear. This TCR was recovered from an adult woman who had mild COVID-19 (a few samples of this study predate the infection). Cell type and time point are not known. Sequenced sample: PBMCs or a T cell subset sorted from them (not recorded which). This CDR3 reads CASRPVPGFTGELFF. The CDR3 nucleotides read TGTGCCAGCAGACCCGTGCCGGGCTTCACCGGGGAGCTGTTTTTT.